The clone carrying this T cell receptor beta chain was counted at least ten times. As yet, its antigen is unknown. Its ends do not fully match the called genes, so a read error is possible. This sample stems from a study of CD8 T cells in ankylosing spondylitis. The germline gives CDR1 SEHNR, CDR2 FQNEAQ (reference sequence). The CDR3 is 15 amino acids. Study-level points and caveats: A motif in TCR beta, a set of 8 or 9 highly homologous variants, appeared characteristic of ankylosing spondylitis blood. Disease-linked clones bore a CD8+ phenotype and were relatively rare in peripheral blood.

TCR beta libraries were made by quantitative 5'-RACE with molecular barcodes. Each CDR3 protein is one row after TCRdb ran MiXCR on the 5' RACE reads. This table has 240,000 or so distinct CDR3 sequences, less than 10% appearing once. The sequenced material came from blood, either unsorted or a sorted T cell fraction (not recorded which). The clonotype comes from a male donor with ankylosing spondylitis or in good health (not recorded which). The V call is TRBV7-9, the J call TRBJ2-5; 11 nucleotides line up with TRBD2. CDR3 bases: TGTGCCAGCAGATTAGCGGGAGGGACCCAAGAGACCCAGTACTTC. Translated: CASRLAGGTQETQYF.